What follows are 3 T cell receptor beta chains derived from one specimen sequenced in a study of T cell repertoires in cytomegalovirus infection. MiXCR, run by TCRdb on the reads, gives a single entry per CDR3 protein. Found here are under 850,000 distinct CDR3 sequences, about a third of them singletons; the top ten hold 2.8%. Sequences were obtained from PBMCs. These receptors originate from a human donor in good health (CMV status not recorded). Some clones in this sample may be carry-over from other donors' samples.

This clonotype was observed a handful of times. The chain employs TRBV4-1 and TRBJ1-6, with unresolved D. This CDR3 spans 16 amino acids. Germline V gene data show CDR1 as MGHRA and CDR2 as YSYEKL. The V gene lost 2 bases and the J gene lost 0 bases, with 8 bases spanning the gap. CDR3 bases: TGCGCCAGCAGCCAACCAGAGAACTCCTATAATTCACCCCTCCACTTT. Translation: CASSQPENSYNSPLHF.

This clonotype was seen only a few times. CDR3 in DNA: TGTGCCAGCAGCTTAGAGGAGGGTCTCTATGAGCAGTTCTTC. As protein: CASSLEEGLYEQFF. The genes are TRBV7-6 and TRBJ2-1, with D possibly TRBD2 on 6 matching bases. This CDR3 has 14 amino acids. CDR1 is SGHVS and CDR2 is FNYEAQ in the germline V gene. V was trimmed by 1 base and J by 8 bases, leaving 12 bases between them.

The chain couples TRBV12-3 or TRBV12-4 to TRBJ2-1; no definite D call. V was clipped by 3 bases and J by 9 bases, with 9 bases between them. The CDR3 spans 12 residues. In DNA, the CDR3 is TGTGCCAGCAGTTTCGGGCGATTTGAGCAGTTCTTC. As protein: CASSFGRFEQFF.